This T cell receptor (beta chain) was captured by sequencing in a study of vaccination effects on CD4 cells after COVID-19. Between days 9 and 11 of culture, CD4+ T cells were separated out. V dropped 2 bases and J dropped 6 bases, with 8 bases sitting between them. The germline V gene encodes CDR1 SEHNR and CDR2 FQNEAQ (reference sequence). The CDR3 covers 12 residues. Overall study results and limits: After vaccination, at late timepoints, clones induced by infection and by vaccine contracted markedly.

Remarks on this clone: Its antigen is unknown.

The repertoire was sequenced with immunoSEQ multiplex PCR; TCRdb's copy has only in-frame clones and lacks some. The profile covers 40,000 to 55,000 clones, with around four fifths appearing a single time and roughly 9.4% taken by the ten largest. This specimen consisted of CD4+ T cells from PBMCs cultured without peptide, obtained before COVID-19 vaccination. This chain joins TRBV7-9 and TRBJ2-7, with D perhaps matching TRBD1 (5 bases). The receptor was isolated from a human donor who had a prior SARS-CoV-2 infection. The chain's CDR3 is CASSLQGGEQYF. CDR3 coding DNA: TGTGCCAGCAGCTTACAGGGTGGCGAGCAGTACTTC. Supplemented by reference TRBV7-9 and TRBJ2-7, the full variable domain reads DTGVSQNPRHKITKRGQNVTFRCDPISEHNRLYWYRQTLGQGPEFLTYFQNEAQLEKSRLLSDRFSAERPKGSFSTLEIQRTEQGDSAMYLCASSLQGGEQYFGPGTRLTVT.